These 5 T cell receptor beta chains were sequenced from one sample in a study of cytomegalovirus exposure and HLA in healthy donors. Primers for the PCR totalled 60 Vbeta and 13 Jbeta. Some clones are missing from TCRdb's copy, which holds only in-frame ones; the method was immunoSEQ multiplex PCR. Seen here are some 95,000 clones, about four fifths observed once, and the top ten hold about 6.8%. Material for sequencing was PBMCs. These receptors originate from a man aged 25 to 45 in good health and CMV-seronegative.

The J gene is TRBJ2-2, the V gene TRBV19; 9 bases agree with TRBD1. CDR3 size: 16 residues. With V trimmed by 5 bases and J by 4 bases, 8 bases remained unmatched. CDR1 and CDR2 from the germline V gene are LNHDA and SQIVND (reference sequence). The CDR3 reads CASSFEQGAFTGELFF. CDR3 in DNA: TGTGCCAGTAGTTTCGAACAGGGGGCGTTCACCGGGGAGCTGTTTTTT.

This rearrangement joins TRBV6-5 to TRBJ1-5; D perhaps matches TRBD1 (5 bases). Per the germline V gene, CDR1 is MNHEY and CDR2 is SVGAGI. Trimming shortened V by 3 bases and J by 0 bases, and 6 bases separated the two germline ends. This CDR3 spans 14 amino acids. For the CDR3, the DNA is TGTGCCAGCAGTTATGGGGCTAGCAATCAGCCCCAGCATTTT. As protein: CASSYGASNQPQHF.

The rearrangement uses TRBV5-1 and TRBJ1-3; D gene uncertain. V was trimmed by 5 bases and J by 0 bases, leaving 9 bases between them. The germline V gene has CDR1 SGHRS and CDR2 YFSETQ. The CDR3 runs to 14 residues. The CDR3, as DNA: TGCGCCAGCAGTGAGTCTTCCTCTGGAAACACCATATATTTT. The encoded protein is CASSESSSGNTIYF. Variable domain in full (rest from reference TRBV5-1 and TRBJ1-3): KAGVTQTPRYLIKTRGQQVTLSCSPISGHRSVSWYQQTPGQGLQFLFEYFSETQRNKGNFPGRFSGRQFSNSRSEMNVSTLELGDSALYLCASSESSSGNTIYFGEGSWLTVV.

The V call is TRBV5-1, the J call TRBJ2-7; 11 bases line up with TRBD1. The V gene's germline CDR1 is SGHRS and CDR2 YFSETQ. The CDR3 is 17 amino acids. Unmatched junction bases numbered 10, after V lost 1 base and J lost 4 bases. Written as DNA, the CDR3 is TGCGCCAGCAGCTTGTGGGACAGGGGGTCGGGAGATTACGAGCAGTACTTC. It translates to CASSLWDRGSGDYEQYF.

The CDR3 DNA sequence: TGTGCCAGCAGCTTAGCGGGGGGTAGTGGCTACACCTTC. This sequence encodes CASSLAGGSGYTF. The chain combines TRBV7-6 with TRBJ1-2; a possible D gene is TRBD1 (5 bases). Germline-derived CDR1 and CDR2 are SGHVS and FNYEAQ. V was clipped by 0 bases and J by 7 bases, with 9 bases between them. This CDR3 contains 13 residues.